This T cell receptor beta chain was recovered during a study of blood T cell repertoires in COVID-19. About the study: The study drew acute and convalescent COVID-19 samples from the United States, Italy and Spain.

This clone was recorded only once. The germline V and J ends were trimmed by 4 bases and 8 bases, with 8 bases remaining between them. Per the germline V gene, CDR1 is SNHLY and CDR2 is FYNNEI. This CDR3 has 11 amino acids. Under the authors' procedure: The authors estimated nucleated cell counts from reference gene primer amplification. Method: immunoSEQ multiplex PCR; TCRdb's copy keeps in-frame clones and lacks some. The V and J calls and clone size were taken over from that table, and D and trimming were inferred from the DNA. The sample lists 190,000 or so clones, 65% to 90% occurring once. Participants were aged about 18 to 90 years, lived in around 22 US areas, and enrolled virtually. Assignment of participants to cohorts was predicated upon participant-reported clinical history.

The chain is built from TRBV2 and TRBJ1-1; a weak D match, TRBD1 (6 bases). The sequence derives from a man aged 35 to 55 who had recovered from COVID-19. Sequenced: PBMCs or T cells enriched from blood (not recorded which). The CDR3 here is CASSGTGEAFF. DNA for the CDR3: TGTGCCAGCAGTGGAACAGGGGAAGCTTTCTTT. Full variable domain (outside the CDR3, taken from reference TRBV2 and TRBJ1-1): EPEVTQTPSHQVTQMGQEVILRCVPISNHLYFYWYRQILGQKVEFLVSFYNNEISEKSEIFDDQFSVERPDGSNFTLKIRSTKLEDSAMYFCASSGTGEAFFGQGTRLTVV.